These 6 T cell receptor beta chains originate from one sample sequenced in a study of monozygotic twins with inflammatory bowel disease. TCRdb re-called the 5' RACE reads and gives one entry per CDR3 protein, without DNA. Recorded for this sample: about 300,000 distinct CDR3 sequences. Sample: blood. The receptors derive from a human donor with ulcerative colitis or Crohn's disease, or a healthy co-twin of an affected twin (not recorded which).

The V call is TRBV20-1, the J call TRBJ1-1; there is no DNA to check the TCRdb D call of TRBD1. The CDR3 has 15 amino acids. Germline CDR1 is DFQATT and CDR2 is SNEGSKA (reference sequence). This CDR3 is CSVAPSGGSGREAFF.

This sequence joins TRBV20-1 and TRBJ2-4; the TCRdb D gene call, TRBD1, has no DNA to confirm it. The CDR3 contains 13 residues. The germline CDR1 and CDR2 sequences are DFQATT and SNEGSKA (reference sequence). CDR3 in amino acids: CSAGQSAKNIQYF.

This sequence joins TRBV7-6 and TRBJ1-1; TCRdb's D gene call, TRBD1, goes unchecked for lack of DNA. The CDR3 is 14 residues long. Germline CDR1 is SGHVS and CDR2 is FNYEAQ. CDR3 in amino acids: CASSFRPQGTEAFF.

V gene TRBV28 combines with J gene TRBJ2-7. Germline values: CDR1 MDHEN, CDR2 SYDVKM. The CDR3 contains 13 residues. CDR3: CASSAGSSYEQYF.

The chain links TRBV5-1 to TRBJ2-5; TCRdb names TRBD2, which stays unverified in the absence of DNA. Per germline, CDR1 SGHRS and CDR2 YFSETQ. The length of the CDR3 is 16 residues. CDR3 protein: CASSLRLAGFQETQYF.

The rearrangement links TRBV9 to TRBJ1-1; TCRdb reports TRBD1, a call that lacks DNA to check it against. The CDR3 is 14 residues long. Germline lookup yields CDR1 SGDLS and CDR2 YYNGEE. CDR3 sequence reads: CASSQGNPNTEAFF.